These 14 T cell receptor beta chains were sequenced from one sample in a study of T cells after yellow fever vaccination. TCRdb reanalysed the 5' RACE reads using MiXCR and keeps one entry per CDR3 protein. The sample includes approximately 510,000 distinct CDR3 sequences, 20% to 25% of them seen just once. This specimen consisted of PBMCs, obtained less than 25 days after the first yellow fever vaccination. Receptors originate from a man between 18 and 29 years old who received the YFV17D yellow fever vaccine.

The table lists this clonotype with a few counts. The chain combines TRBV18 with TRBJ2-3; 7 bases match TRBD1. Germline assignment: CDR1 KGHSH and CDR2 LQKENI. This CDR3 has 15 residues. The J segment lost 0 bases and the V segment lost 6 bases, leaving 6 bases of the junction unmatched. CDR3 coding DNA: TGTGCCAGCTCTCGCCGGGACAGAAGCACAGATACGCAGTATTTT. Protein product: CASSRRDRSTDTQYF.

This clonotype was observed a few times. V is TRBV20-1 and J is TRBJ2-3; D is unresolved. Germline-derived CDR1 and CDR2 are DFQATT and SNEGSKA (reference sequence). This CDR3 is built from 15 residues. Trimming removed 4 bases from V and 2 bases from J, with 16 bases in between. The CDR3 here is CSAIWFGIPTDTQYF. The CDR3, as DNA: TGCAGTGCTATCTGGTTTGGTATACCCACAGATACGCAGTATTTT.

This chain links TRBV5-4 with TRBJ2-1; D gene unclear. V lost 4 bases, J lost 4 bases, and 12 bases lay in between. The germline V gene encodes CDR1 SGHNT and CDR2 YYREEE (reference sequence). The CDR3 runs to 14 residues. The CDR3 nucleotides read TGTGCCAGCAGCCTGTCGGTGCCTTACAATGAGCAGTTCTTC. As protein: CASSLSVPYNEQFF.

This clonotype has just a few counts. The rearrangement links TRBV23-1 to TRBJ2-7; TRBD2 aligns across 7 bases. TRBV23-1 is labeled an ORF, and its function is uncertain. This CDR3 region has 17 residues. The junction had 11 bases not matched to a gene; V was cut back by 1 base and J by 2 bases. The CDR3 here is CASSQYPGKRGPYEQYV. CDR3 sequence (DNA): TGCGCCAGCAGTCAATATCCTGGGAAGCGGGGACCCTACGAGCAGTACGTC.

The V call is TRBV11-2, the J call TRBJ2-5, with 7 bases that match TRBD2. After removal of 4 bases from V and 5 bases from J, the junction contained 13 bases not matched to a gene. The CDR3 spans 16 residues. Per germline, CDR1 SGHAT and CDR2 FQNNGV. DNA of the CDR3: TGTGCCAGCAGCTCCTACAAACTAGCGCCCGGGGAGACCCAGTACTTC. Translation gives CASSSYKLAPGETQYF.

This clonotype turned up a few times. The V call is TRBV28, the J call TRBJ2-4, with D unresolved. The CDR3 sequence is 14 residues long. Germline CDR1 MDHEN, CDR2 SYDVKM. Trimming pared 9 bases from V and 6 bases from J, leaving 18 bases between. Here the CDR3 reads CASGSGQPINIQYF. As DNA, the CDR3 is TGTGCCAGTGGATCCGGGCAGCCGATAAACATTCAGTACTTC.

A single count supports this clonotype. The J gene is TRBJ2-5, the V gene TRBV2; D unresolved. The germline V gene has CDR1 SNHLY and CDR2 FYNNEI. With 8 bases removed from V and 7 bases from J, the gap between germline ends came to 14 bases. This CDR3 contains 12 residues. The CDR3 region is CASPHGRGTQYF. The CDR3 nucleotides are TGTGCCAGCCCCCACGGGCGAGGGACCCAGTACTTC.

This chain connects TRBV20-1 to TRBJ1-2, with a possible D match to TRBD1 (5 bases). The CDR3 has 12 amino acids. V gave up 2 bases and J gave up 4 bases, with 8 bases separating them. From germline, CDR1 is DFQATT and CDR2 SNEGSKA (reference sequence). The CDR3 loop reads CSARTTAYGYTF. The CDR3 bases are TGCAGTGCTAGAACGACAGCCTATGGCTACACCTTC.

The chain joins TRBV21-1 to TRBJ2-5; the table assigns TRBD1, which was not confirmed against the DNA. TRBV21-1 is deemed a pseudogene. The CDR3 spans 16 residues. The CDR3 reads CASSRQNRGRKETQYF. CDR3 nucleotides: TGTGCCAGCAGCAGGCAAAACAGGGGGCGGAAGGAGACCCAGTACTTC.

The J gene is TRBJ2-1, the V gene TRBV10-3; D is undetermined. Deletions cut 8 bases from V and 7 bases from J, with 9 bases between. The germline CDR1 and CDR2 sequences are ENHRY and SYGVKD. The CDR3 runs to 11 residues. The CDR3 loop is CAIQWGNEQFF. The CDR3 bases are TGTGCCATCCAATGGGGAAATGAGCAGTTCTTC.

This sequence joins TRBV6-1 and TRBJ1-1; perhaps TRBD1 as D (5 bases). Germline values: CDR1 MNHNS, CDR2 SASEGT. The CDR3 has 15 residues. The V gene lost 8 bases and the J gene lost 4 bases, with 20 bases spanning the gap. CDR3 protein: CASRRISPGGTEAFF. The CDR3 DNA sequence: TGTGCCAGCCGACGGATATCACCCGGGGGCACTGAAGCTTTCTTT.

This clonotype was counted a few times. This sequence joins TRBV6-5 and TRBJ1-2; tentative D call: TRBD1 (5 bases). Between the trimmed V and J ends, which lost 4 bases and 4 bases, there was a span of 16 bases. CDR3 length: 15 residues. CDR1 and CDR2 from the germline V gene are MNHEY and SVGAGI. The CDR3 nucleotides are TGTGCCAGCAGTTCCACCAGAAGGGGCCGCTATGGCTACACCTTC. Amino acid sequence: CASSSTRRGRYGYTF.

The chain employs TRBV9 and TRBJ2-1; 9 nucleotides line up with TRBD2. This CDR3 region has 17 residues. Germline assignment: CDR1 SGDLS and CDR2 YYNGEE. Trimming at V came to 3 bases and at J to 7 bases, leaving 14 bases not matched to a gene. For the CDR3, the DNA is TGTGCCAGCAGCGGTCTACTCGGCGGGGGGGCGGGGAATGAGCAGTTCTTC. Its translation: CASSGLLGGGAGNEQFF.

Comments on this clonotype: Germline is not matched at one junction end, which may reflect a read error. The chain joins TRBV20-1 to TRBJ1-3; no definite D call. There are 14 residues in the CDR3. Germline V gene lookup returns CDR1 DFQATT and CDR2 SNEGSKA (reference sequence). The CDR3 here is CSARGKTSGNTIYF. The CDR3 DNA reads TGCAGTGCCAGAGGTAAAACCTCTGGAAACACCATATATTTT.